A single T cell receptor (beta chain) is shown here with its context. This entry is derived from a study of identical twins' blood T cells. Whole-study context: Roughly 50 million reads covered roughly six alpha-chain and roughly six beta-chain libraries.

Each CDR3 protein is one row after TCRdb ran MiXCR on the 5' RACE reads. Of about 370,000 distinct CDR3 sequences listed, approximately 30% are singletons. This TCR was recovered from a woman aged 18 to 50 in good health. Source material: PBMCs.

The CDR3 nucleotides are TGCAGCGTTGACGAGCCTCCAAATGAGCAGTTCTTC. It specifies CSVDEPPNEQFF. The rearrangement joins TRBV29-1 to TRBJ2-1; D remains ambiguous. Trimming left V 3 bases short and J 7 bases short, with 10 bases between. The length of the CDR3 is 12 residues. Germline V CDR1 and CDR2: SQVTM, ANQGSEA.